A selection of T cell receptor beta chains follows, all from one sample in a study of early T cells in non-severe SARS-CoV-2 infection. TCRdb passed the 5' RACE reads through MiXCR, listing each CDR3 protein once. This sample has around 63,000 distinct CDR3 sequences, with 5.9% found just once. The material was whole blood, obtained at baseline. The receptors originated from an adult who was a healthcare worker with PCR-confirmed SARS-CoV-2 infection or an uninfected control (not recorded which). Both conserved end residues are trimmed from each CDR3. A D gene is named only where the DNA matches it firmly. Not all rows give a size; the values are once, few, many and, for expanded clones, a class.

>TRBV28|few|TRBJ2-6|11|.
ASSPGTVNVLT
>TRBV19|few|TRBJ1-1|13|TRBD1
ASSGPGQQNTEAF
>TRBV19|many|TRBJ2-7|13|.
ASSITWGSTYEQY
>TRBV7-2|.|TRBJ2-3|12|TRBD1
ASRKGGLGDTQY
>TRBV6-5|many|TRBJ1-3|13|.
ASSRGLSSGNTIY
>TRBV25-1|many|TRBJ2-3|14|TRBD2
ASSEGTSGRVDTQY
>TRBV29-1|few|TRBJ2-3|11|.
SVERGSTDTQY
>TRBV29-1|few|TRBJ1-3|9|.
SVERGNTIY
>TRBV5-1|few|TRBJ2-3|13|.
ASSPDRTSTDTQY
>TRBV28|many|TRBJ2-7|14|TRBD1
ASSLQYRGLLYEQY
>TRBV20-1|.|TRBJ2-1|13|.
SARDGTDPENEQF
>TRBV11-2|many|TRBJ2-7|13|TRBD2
ASRILAGSIYEQY
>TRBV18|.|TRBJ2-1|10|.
ASSLQSNEQF
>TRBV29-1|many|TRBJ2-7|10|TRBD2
SVALAAYEQY
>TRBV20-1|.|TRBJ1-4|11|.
SARLPETGFLF
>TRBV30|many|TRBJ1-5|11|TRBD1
AWNQGARQPQH
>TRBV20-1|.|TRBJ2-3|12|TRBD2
SAPATSDTDTQY
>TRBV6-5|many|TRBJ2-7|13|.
ASSVSRAGNYEQY
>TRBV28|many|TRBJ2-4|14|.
ASSLMTVLAKNIQY
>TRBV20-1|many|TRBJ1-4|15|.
SVCKASPGPTNEKLF